Listed here are 7 T cell receptor beta chains from one sample, sequenced in a study of PD-1 blockade in classical Hodgkin lymphoma. Measured with immunoSEQ multiplex PCR; TCRdb has only the in-frame clones, and not every one. Here the sample spans 55,000 to 65,000 clones, 80% to 90% being singletons. Every patient had relapsed following autologous stem cell transplantation, and cohorts differed in brentuximab vedotin exposure. The material was peripheral blood mononuclear cells (PBMCs), obtained at baseline. These receptors were collected from a human donor with classical Hodgkin lymphoma.

This chain joins TRBV6-5 and TRBJ1-1; 8 bases are a match to TRBD1. J was trimmed by 4 bases and V by 6 bases; bases with no gene match: 7. The germline CDR1 and CDR2 sequences are MNHEY and SVGAGI. The CDR3 sequence is 14 residues long. CDR3 amino acids: CASRLPTGGTEAFF. The CDR3 DNA follows: TGTGCCAGCAGGCTACCTACAGGGGGCACTGAAGCTTTCTTT.

This clone was observed a single time. The chain joins TRBV7-2 to TRBJ1-4, with 8 bases matching TRBD1. Germline V gene data show CDR1 as SGHTA and CDR2 as FQGNSA. CDR3 size: 15 residues. After removal of 4 bases from V and 8 bases from J, the junction contained 9 bases not matched to a gene. In nucleotides, the CDR3 is TGTGCCAGCAGCTCCAGAGGGACAGGAAACGAAAAACTGTTTTTT. The encoded protein is CASSSRGTGNEKLFF. Combining the CDR3 with reference TRBV7-2 and TRBJ1-4 gives the whole variable domain GAGVSQSPSNKVTEKGKDVELRCDPISGHTALYWYRQSLGQGLEFLIYFQGNSAPDKSGLPSDRFSAERTGGSVSTLTIQRTQQEDSAVYLCASSSRGTGNEKLFFGSGTQLSVL.

The rearrangement links TRBV19 to TRBJ2-7; a possible D gene is TRBD1 (6 bases). The germline gives CDR1 LNHDA, CDR2 SQIVND (reference sequence). Trimming shortened V by 9 bases and J by 5 bases, and 23 bases separated the two germline ends. This CDR3 is built from 15 residues. For the CDR3, the DNA is TGTGCCAGCTCATGGGACATCCTGAGGTTGGACGAGCAGTACTTC. The encoded protein is CASSWDILRLDEQYF.

V and J are TRBV11-2 and TRBJ2-5, with D tentatively TRBD2 (5 bases). From germline, CDR1 is SGHAT and CDR2 FQNNGV. Trimming pared 7 bases from V and 5 bases from J, leaving 8 bases between. The CDR3 covers 11 residues. The CDR3 coding sequence is TGTGCCAGCACTTCGGGGGAGACCCAGTACTTC. Its translation is CASTSGETQYF.

This sequence joins TRBV2 and TRBJ2-7; 9 bases fit TRBD1. J lost 5 bases, V lost 8 bases, and 13 bases had no gene match. CDR1 and CDR2 (germline): SNHLY, FYNNEI. The CDR3 has 15 amino acids. CDR3 region: CASLLPGQGFHEQYF. The CDR3, as DNA: TGTGCCAGCCTCCTCCCGGGACAGGGCTTCCACGAGCAGTACTTC.

V and J are TRBV5-4 and TRBJ1-2; 8 bases map to TRBD1. From germline, CDR1 is SGHNT and CDR2 YYREEE (reference sequence). V trimming: 4 bases; J trimming: 3 bases; junction bases outside the gene matches: 2. This CDR3 comprises 13 residues. CDR3 sequence: CASSQGQDYGYTF. CDR3 sequence (DNA): TGTGCCAGCAGCCAGGGACAGGACTATGGCTACACCTTC.

This clone was counted once. The V and J genes are TRBV11-1 and TRBJ2-7; 11 bases align to TRBD1. This CDR3 is 16 amino acids long. V lost 1 base and J lost 3; bases outside the gene matches: 5. Germline CDR1 is SGHAT and CDR2 is FQDESV (reference sequence). CDR3 sequence: CASSLGGGTGGYEQYF. In nucleotides, the CDR3 is TGTGCCAGCAGCTTAGGAGGAGGGACAGGGGGCTACGAGCAGTACTTC.